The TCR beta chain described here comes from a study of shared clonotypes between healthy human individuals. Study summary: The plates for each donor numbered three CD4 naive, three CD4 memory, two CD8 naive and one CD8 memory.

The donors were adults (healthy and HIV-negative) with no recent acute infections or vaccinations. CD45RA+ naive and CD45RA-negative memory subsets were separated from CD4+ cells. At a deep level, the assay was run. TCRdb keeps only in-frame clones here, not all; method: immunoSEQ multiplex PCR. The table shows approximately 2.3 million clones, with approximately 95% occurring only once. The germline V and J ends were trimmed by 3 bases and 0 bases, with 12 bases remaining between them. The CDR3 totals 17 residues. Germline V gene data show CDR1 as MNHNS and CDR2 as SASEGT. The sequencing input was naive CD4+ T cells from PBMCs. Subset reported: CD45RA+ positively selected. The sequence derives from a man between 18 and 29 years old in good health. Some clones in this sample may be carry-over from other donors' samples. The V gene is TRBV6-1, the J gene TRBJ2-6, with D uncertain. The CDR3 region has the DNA TGTGCCAGCAGTGACAACTTTTTGTTCTCTGGGGCCAACGTCCTGACTTTC. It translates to CASSDNFLFSGANVLTF.